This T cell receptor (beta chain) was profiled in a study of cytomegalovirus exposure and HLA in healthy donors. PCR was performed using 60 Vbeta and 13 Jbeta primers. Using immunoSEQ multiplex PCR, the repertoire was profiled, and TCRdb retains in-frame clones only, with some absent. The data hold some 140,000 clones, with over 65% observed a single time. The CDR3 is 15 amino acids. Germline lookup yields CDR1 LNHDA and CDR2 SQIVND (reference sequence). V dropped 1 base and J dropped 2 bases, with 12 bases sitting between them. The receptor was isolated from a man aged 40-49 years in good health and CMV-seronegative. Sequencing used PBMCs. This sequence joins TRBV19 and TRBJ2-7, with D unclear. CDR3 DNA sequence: TGTGCCAGTAGTATAGGTGCAGGCCGCACCTACGAGCAGTACTTC. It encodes CASSIGAGRTYEQYF.